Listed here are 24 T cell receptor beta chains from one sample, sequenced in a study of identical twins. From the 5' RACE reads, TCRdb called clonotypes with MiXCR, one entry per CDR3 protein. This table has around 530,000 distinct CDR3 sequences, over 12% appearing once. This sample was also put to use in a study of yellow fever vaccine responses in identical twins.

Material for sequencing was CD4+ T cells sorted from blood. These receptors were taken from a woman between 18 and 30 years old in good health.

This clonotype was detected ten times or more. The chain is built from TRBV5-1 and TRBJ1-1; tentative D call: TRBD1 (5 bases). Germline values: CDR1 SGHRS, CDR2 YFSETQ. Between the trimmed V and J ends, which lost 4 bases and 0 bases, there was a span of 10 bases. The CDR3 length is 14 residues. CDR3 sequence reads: CASSQGSLNTEAFF. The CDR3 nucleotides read TGCGCCAGCAGCCAGGGTTCTTTGAACACTGAAGCTTTCTTT.

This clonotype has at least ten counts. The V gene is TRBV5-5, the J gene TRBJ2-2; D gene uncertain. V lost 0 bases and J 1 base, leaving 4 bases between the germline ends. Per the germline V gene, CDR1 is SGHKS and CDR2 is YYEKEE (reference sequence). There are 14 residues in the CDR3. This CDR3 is CASSLDQNTGELFF. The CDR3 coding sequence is TGTGCCAGCAGCTTGGACCAGAACACCGGGGAGCTGTTTTTT.

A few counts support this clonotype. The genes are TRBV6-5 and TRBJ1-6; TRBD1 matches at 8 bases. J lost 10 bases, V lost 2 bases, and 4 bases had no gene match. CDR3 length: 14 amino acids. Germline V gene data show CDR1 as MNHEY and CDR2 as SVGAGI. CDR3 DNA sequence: TGTGCCAGCAGTTACGGACAGGGTCGGTCACCCCTCCACTTT. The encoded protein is CASSYGQGRSPLHF.

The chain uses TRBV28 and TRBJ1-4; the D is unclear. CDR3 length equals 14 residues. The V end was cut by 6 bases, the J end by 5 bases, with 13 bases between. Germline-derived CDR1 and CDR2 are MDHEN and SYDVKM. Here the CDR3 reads CASSPSPGNEKLFF. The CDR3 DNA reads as TGTGCCAGCAGCCCCTCCCCCGGGAATGAAAAACTGTTTTTT.

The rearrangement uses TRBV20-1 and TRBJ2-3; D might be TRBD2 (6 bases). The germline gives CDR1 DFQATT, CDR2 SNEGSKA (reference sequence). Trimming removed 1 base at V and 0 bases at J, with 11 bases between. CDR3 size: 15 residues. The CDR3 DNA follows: TGCAGTGCTAGAGTTGCGGGGCTTAGCACAGATACGCAGTATTTT. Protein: CSARVAGLSTDTQYF.

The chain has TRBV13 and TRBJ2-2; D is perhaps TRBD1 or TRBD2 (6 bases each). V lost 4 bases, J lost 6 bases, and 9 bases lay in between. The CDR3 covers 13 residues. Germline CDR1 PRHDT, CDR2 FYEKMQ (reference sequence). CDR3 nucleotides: TGTGCCAGCAGCTCCGGGGGCTCCGGGGAGCTGTTTTTT. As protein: CASSSGGSGELFF.

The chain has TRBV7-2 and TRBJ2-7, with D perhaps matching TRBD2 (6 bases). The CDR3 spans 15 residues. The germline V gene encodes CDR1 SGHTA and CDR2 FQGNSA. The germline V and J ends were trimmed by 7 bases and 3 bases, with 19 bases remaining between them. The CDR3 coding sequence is TGTGCCAGCACCCGAGTGAGAGCGGGTAACTACGAGCAGTACTTC. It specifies CASTRVRAGNYEQYF.

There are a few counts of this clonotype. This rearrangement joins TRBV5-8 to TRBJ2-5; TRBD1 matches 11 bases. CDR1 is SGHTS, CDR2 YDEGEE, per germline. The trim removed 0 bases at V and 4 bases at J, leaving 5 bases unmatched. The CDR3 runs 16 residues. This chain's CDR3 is CASSLAGDRGLETQYF. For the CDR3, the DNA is TGTGCCAGCAGCTTGGCTGGGGACAGGGGGTTAGAGACCCAGTACTTC.

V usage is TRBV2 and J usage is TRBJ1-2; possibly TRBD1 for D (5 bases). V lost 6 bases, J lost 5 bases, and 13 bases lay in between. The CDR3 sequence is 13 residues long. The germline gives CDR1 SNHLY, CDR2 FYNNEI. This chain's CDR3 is CASRAAGWYGYTF. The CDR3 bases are TGTGCCAGCAGAGCTGCAGGGTGGTATGGCTACACCTTC.

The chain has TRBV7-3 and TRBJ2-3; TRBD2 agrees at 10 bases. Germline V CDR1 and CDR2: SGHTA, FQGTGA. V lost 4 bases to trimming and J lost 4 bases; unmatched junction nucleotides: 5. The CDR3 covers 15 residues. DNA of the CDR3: TGTGCCAGCAGCTCATCTAGCGGGAGAGCAGATACGCAGTATTTT. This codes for CASSSSSGRADTQYF.

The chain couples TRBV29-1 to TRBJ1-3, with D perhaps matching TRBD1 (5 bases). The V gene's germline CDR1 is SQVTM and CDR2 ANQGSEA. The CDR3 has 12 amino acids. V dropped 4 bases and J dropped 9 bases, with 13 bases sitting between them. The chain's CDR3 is CSVGGGESTIYF. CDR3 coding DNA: TGCAGCGTTGGGGGCGGGGAGAGCACCATATATTTT.

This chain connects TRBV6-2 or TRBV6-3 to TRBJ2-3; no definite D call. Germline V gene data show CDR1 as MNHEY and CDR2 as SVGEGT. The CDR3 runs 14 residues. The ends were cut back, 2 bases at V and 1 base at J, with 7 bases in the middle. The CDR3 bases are TGTGCCAGCAGTTACCCGGGCCGCACAGATACGCAGTATTTT. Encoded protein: CASSYPGRTDTQYF.

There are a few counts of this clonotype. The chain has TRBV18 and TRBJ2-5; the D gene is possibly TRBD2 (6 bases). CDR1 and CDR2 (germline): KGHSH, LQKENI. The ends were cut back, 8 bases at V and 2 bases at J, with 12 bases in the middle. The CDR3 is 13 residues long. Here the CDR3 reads CASRGTEQETQYF. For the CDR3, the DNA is TGTGCCAGCCGCGGGACGGAACAAGAGACCCAGTACTTC.

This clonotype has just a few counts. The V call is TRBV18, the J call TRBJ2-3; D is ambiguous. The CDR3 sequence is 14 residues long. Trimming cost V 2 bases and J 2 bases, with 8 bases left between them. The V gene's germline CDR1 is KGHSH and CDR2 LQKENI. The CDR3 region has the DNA TGTGCCAGCTCACCAAGACTCGACACAGATACGCAGTATTTT. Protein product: CASSPRLDTDTQYF.

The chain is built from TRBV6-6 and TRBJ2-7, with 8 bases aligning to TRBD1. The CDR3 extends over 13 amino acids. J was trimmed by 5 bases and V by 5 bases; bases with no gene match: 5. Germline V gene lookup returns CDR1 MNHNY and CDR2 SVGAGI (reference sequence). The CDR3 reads CASSPDRAHEQYV. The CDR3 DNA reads TGTGCCAGCAGTCCGGACAGGGCCCACGAGCAGTACGTC.

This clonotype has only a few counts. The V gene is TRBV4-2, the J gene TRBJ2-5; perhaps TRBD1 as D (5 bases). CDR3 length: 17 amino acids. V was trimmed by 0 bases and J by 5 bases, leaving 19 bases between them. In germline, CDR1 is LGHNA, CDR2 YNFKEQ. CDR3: CASSQEVAGLLGETQYF. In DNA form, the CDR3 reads TGTGCCAGCAGCCAAGAGGTGGCAGGGTTGCTCGGGGAGACCCAGTACTTC.

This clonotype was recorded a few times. CDR3 in amino acids: CASSIARASADTQYF. The CDR3 region has the DNA TGTGCCAGTAGTATTGCCAGGGCGTCGGCAGATACGCAGTATTTT. This chain uses TRBV19 with TRBJ2-3; the D gene is possibly TRBD1 (5 bases). V was cut by 3 bases and J by 4 bases, with 14 bases left in between. CDR1 is LNHDA and CDR2 is SQIVND in the germline V gene (reference sequence). The CDR3 sequence is 15 residues long. The full variable domain, completed using reference TRBV19 and TRBJ2-3, is DGGITQSPKYLFRKEGQNVTLSCEQNLNHDAMYWYRQDPGQGLRLIYYSQIVNDFQKGDIAEGYSVSREKKESFPLTVTSAQKNPTAFYLCASSIARASADTQYFGPGTRLTVL.

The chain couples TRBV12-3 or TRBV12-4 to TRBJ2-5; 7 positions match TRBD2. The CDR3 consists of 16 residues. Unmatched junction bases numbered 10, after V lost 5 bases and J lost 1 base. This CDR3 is CASSRRTSSRQETQYF. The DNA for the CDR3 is TGTGCCAGCAGTCGGAGGACTAGTTCTCGCCAAGAGACCCAGTACTTC.

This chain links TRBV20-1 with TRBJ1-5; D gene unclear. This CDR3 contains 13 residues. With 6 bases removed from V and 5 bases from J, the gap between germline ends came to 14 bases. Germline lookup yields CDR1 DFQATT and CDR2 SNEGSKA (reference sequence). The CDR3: CSANPLGDQPQHF. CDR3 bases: TGCAGTGCAAACCCTCTCGGGGATCAGCCCCAGCATTTT.

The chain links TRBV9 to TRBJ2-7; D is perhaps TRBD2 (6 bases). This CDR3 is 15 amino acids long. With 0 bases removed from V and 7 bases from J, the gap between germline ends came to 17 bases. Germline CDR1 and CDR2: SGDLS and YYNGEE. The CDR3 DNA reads TGTGCCAGCAGCGTAGGCGGGACGGATACGTGGGAGCAGTACTTC. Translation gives CASSVGGTDTWEQYF.

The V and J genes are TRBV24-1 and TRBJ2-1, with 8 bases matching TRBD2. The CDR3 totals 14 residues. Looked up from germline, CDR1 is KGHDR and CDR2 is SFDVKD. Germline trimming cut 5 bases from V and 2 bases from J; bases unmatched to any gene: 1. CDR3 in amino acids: CATSAGLAYNEQFF. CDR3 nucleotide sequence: TGTGCCACCAGTGCGGGACTAGCCTACAATGAGCAGTTCTTC.

For the CDR3, the DNA is TGCGCCAGCAGCCCGGGGGCGACTCTCGGCACTGAAGCTTTCTTT. Its protein product is CASSPGATLGTEAFF. This chain joins TRBV5-1 and TRBJ1-1; tentative D call: TRBD1 (6 bases). CDR1 SGHRS and CDR2 YFSETQ come from the germline V gene. The CDR3 is made up of 15 amino acids. Trimming took 4 bases from V and 4 from J, leaving 17 bases between them.

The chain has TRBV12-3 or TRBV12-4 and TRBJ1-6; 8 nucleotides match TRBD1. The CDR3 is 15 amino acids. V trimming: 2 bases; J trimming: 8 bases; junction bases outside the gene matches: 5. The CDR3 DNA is TGTGCCAGCAGTTTATTGGACAGGGATGATTCACCCCTCCACTTT. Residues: CASSLLDRDDSPLHF.

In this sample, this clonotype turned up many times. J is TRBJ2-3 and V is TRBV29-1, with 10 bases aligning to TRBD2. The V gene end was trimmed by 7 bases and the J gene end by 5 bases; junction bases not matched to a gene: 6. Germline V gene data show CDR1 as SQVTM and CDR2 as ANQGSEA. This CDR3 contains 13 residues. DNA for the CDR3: TGCAGCGCCCGGGGACTAGCGAGAGATACGCAGTATTTT. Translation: CSARGLARDTQYF.